In its sample, the clone carrying this T cell receptor beta chain was seen a few times. Its antigen is not identified. Libraries of bulk TCR were made by previously described methods (with listed TCR primers). MiXCR was run by TCRdb on the PCR reads, yielding one entry per CDR3 protein. The sample lists around 100,000 distinct CDR3 sequences, under 40% occurring once. This entry is derived from a study of molecular identifiers for immune sequencing clone quantification. Study-wide context: Five aliquots were made in replicates from the RNA of roughly 20,000 or 100,000 naive CD8 cells, and four were sequenced. General study results and limits: Clonotypes surpassing 20 RNA copies contained over 98% of effector molecules, versus under 1% in naive cells. Spiked-in Jurkat TCR RNA corresponding to one cell was reported as detectable against 1 million or so naive cells.

Germline values: CDR1 MDHEN, CDR2 SYDVKM. This CDR3 is built from 10 residues. The V and J ends lost 7 bases and 4 bases respectively, with 5 bases between them. This clonotype was obtained from a human donor in good health. Some libraries in this study had Jurkat cell RNA spiked in. The rearrangement uses TRBV28 and TRBJ2-7; D remains ambiguous. The sequencing input was naive CD8+ T cells from blood, with Jurkat cell RNA spiked in. Subset meaning: FACS-sorted CD8+CD4-CCR7+CD45RA+ naive T cells. The CDR3 region has the DNA TGTGCCAGCAAGTTGTACGAGCAGTACTTC. Translated, it gives CASKLYEQYF. The full variable domain, rest sourced from reference TRBV28 and TRBJ2-7, is DVKVTQSSRYLVKRTGEKVFLECVQDMDHENMFWYRQDPGLGLRLIYFSYDVKMKEKGDIPEGYSVSREKKERFSLILESASTNQTSMYLCASKLYEQYFGPGTRLTVT.